A single sample is the source of the 24 T cell receptor beta chains below, sequenced in a study of T cells in Graves' hyperthyroidism and ophthalmopathy. Amplification of TCR beta CDR3 regions used RNA as the template. HTBI primers drove first-round RT-PCR of the TCR CDR3. TCRdb itself ran the multiplex PCR reads through MiXCR, one entry per CDR3 protein. Here the sample spans around 540,000 distinct CDR3 sequences, just over 45% being singletons. Material: peripheral blood or thyroid tissue (not recorded which). These receptors came from a woman under 30 with Graves' hyperthyroidism.

A few counts support this clonotype. J is TRBJ1-5 and V is TRBV19, with no clear D. The germline gives CDR1 LNHDA, CDR2 SQIVND (reference sequence). The CDR3 runs to 10 residues. The V end lost 9 bases, the J end lost 3 bases, and 3 bases lay between the germline ends. In DNA form, the CDR3 reads TGTGCCAGAGACAATCAGCCCCAGCATTTT. Protein product: CARDNQPQHF.

This clonotype showed up just a few times. The rearrangement links TRBV7-9 to TRBJ1-4, with D hard to call. With 5 bases removed from V and 7 bases from J, the gap between germline ends came to 17 bases. This CDR3 is built from 15 residues. Germline V gene sequence: CDR1 SEHNR, CDR2 FQNEAQ (reference sequence). The DNA of the CDR3 is TGTGCCAGCAGCGTCAACAGCGGGCCCCGTGAAAAACTGTTTTTT. Translating it yields CASSVNSGPREKLFF.

This chain links TRBV7-8 with TRBJ1-5; a weak D match, TRBD1 (5 bases). Germline values: CDR1 SGHVS, CDR2 FQNEAQ. Trimming stripped 5 bases from V and 3 bases from J, with 20 bases between. The CDR3 has 17 residues. The CDR3 is CASSQDGVGATNQPQHF. CDR3 bases: TGTGCCAGCAGCCAAGATGGGGTAGGGGCTACCAATCAGCCCCAGCATTTT.

The chain uses TRBV2 and TRBJ2-7; the match to TRBD2 covers 10 bases. The ends lost 6 bases at V and 0 bases at J; junction bases unmatched: 8. This CDR3 contains 16 residues. CDR1 and CDR2 (germline): SNHLY, FYNNEI. This CDR3 is CASRWTSGSISYEQYF. The CDR3 region has the DNA TGTGCCAGCAGGTGGACTAGCGGTTCTATCTCCTACGAGCAGTACTTC.

This clonotype was recorded a few times. The chain joins TRBV7-2 to TRBJ2-7, with 13 bases fitting TRBD2. This CDR3 is built from 15 residues. The germline gives CDR1 SGHTA, CDR2 FQGNSA. Germline trimming cut 5 bases from V and 5 bases from J; bases unmatched to any gene: 6. DNA of the CDR3: TGTGCCAGCAGCCGCCGACTAGCGGGAGGAAACGAGCAGTACTTC. Its translation is CASSRRLAGGNEQYF.

This clonotype was counted a few times. The gene calls are TRBV5-8 and TRBJ1-1, with D hard to call. Germline CDR1 and CDR2: SGHTS and YDEGEE. With 4 bases removed from V and 3 bases from J, the gap between germline ends came to 7 bases. This CDR3 has 12 amino acids. In DNA form, the CDR3 reads TGTGCCAGCAGCCAACCCTACACTGAAGCTTTCTTT. Amino acids: CASSQPYTEAFF.

This clonotype was found many times. The chain links TRBV19 to TRBJ1-2; a weak D match, TRBD1 (5 bases). Trimming stripped 4 bases from V and 3 bases from J, with 9 bases between. The CDR3 totals 13 residues. Germline CDR1 reads LNHDA; CDR2 reads SQIVND (reference sequence). In DNA, the CDR3 is TGTGCCAGTAGTACTTGGGGCGACTATGGCTACACCTTC. Amino acids: CASSTWGDYGYTF.

V and J are TRBV30 and TRBJ2-5; maybe TRBD1 (6 bases). This CDR3 comprises 13 residues. Trimming pared 1 base from V and 5 bases from J, leaving 11 bases between. Looked up from germline, CDR1 is GTSNPN and CDR2 is SVGIG (reference sequence). The CDR3 nucleotides read TGTGCCTGGAGTGAGGGACATCAGGAGACCCAGTACTTC. Translating it yields CAWSEGHQETQYF.

The chain is built from TRBV7-9 and TRBJ1-2, with D perhaps TRBD1 (5 bases). The length of the CDR3 is 15 residues. The germline V gene encodes CDR1 SEHNR and CDR2 FQNEAQ (reference sequence). V lost 3 bases and J 4 bases, leaving 15 bases between the germline ends. In DNA, the CDR3 is TGTGCCAGCAGCTTTGGCGGGGCCCTGGGCTATGGCTACACCTTC. Translating gives CASSFGGALGYGYTF.

The rearrangement uses TRBV12-3 or TRBV12-4 and TRBJ1-4, with D maybe TRBD1 (5 bases). CDR3 length: 14 amino acids. V gave up 0 bases and J gave up 8 bases, with 10 bases separating them. The CDR3 DNA reads as TGTGCCAGCAGTTTAGCGTCAGGGTTCGAAAAACTGTTTTTT. Its translation is CASSLASGFEKLFF.

V gene TRBV20-1 combines with J gene TRBJ2-5; no clear D. The ends were cut back, 3 bases at V and 2 bases at J, with 7 bases in the middle. Per germline, CDR1 DFQATT and CDR2 SNEGSKA (reference sequence). The CDR3 covers 12 residues. CDR3 nucleotide sequence: TGCAGTGCTAGGACCGGGCAAGAGACCCAGTACTTC. As protein: CSARTGQETQYF.

This clonotype was seen repeatedly, ten times or more. This sequence joins TRBV5-8 and TRBJ2-5; D unresolved. The V end lost 9 bases, the J end lost 0 bases, and 6 bases lay between the germline ends. CDR3 length equals 11 residues. Germline CDR1 SGHTS, CDR2 YDEGEE. This CDR3 is CATADQETQYF. The CDR3 bases are TGTGCCACGGCAGACCAAGAGACCCAGTACTTC.

This clonotype was detected only a few times. The J gene is TRBJ2-7, the V gene TRBV5-1; 8 bases line up with TRBD1. Trimming at V came to 3 bases and at J to 2 bases, leaving 1 base not matched to a gene. The CDR3 runs to 13 residues. Germline-derived CDR1 and CDR2 are SGHRS and YFSETQ. The CDR3 bases are TGCGCCAGCAGCTCGACAGGGGCCTACGAGCAGTACTTC. Amino acid sequence: CASSSTGAYEQYF.

The V and J genes are TRBV7-7 and TRBJ1-2; 7 bases agree with TRBD1. V shed 5 bases and J 1 base; nucleotides not matched to a gene: 7. Germline lookup yields CDR1 SSHAT and CDR2 FNYEAQ (reference sequence). There are 15 residues in the CDR3. CDR3 sequence reads: CASSVGTALNYGYTF. For the CDR3, the DNA is TGTGCCAGCAGCGTAGGGACAGCTCTTAACTATGGCTACACCTTC.

About this clonotype: This clone may be a read error of a much larger clone one base away. The CDR3 bases are TGTGCCATGAGGAGGGTACCCTATGGCTACACCTTC. Translating it yields CAMRRVPYGYTF. The V gene is TRBV2, the J gene TRBJ1-2; unclear D gene. This CDR3 comprises 12 residues. Trimming cost V 10 bases and J 4 bases, with 13 bases left between them. Per germline, CDR1 SNHLY and CDR2 FYNNEI.

This clonotype was detected a few times. The chain links TRBV7-2 to TRBJ2-2; 11 nucleotides agree with TRBD1. Germline V gene data show CDR1 as SGHTA and CDR2 as FQGNSA. There are 18 residues in the CDR3. Germline trimming cut 5 bases from V and 6 bases from J; bases unmatched to any gene: 14. The CDR3 sequence is CASSQFGSPGQGAGELFF. DNA of the CDR3: TGTGCCAGCAGCCAATTCGGGTCACCGGGACAGGGGGCCGGGGAGCTGTTTTTT.

V and J are TRBV15 and TRBJ2-6; D may be TRBD1 (5 bases). The ends were cut back, 5 bases at V and 2 bases at J, with 7 bases in the middle. CDR3 size: 14 residues. Germline assignment: CDR1 LNHNV and CDR2 YYDKDF (reference sequence). CDR3 region: CATSFRAGANVLTF. Written as DNA, the CDR3 is TGTGCCACCAGCTTCAGGGCTGGGGCCAACGTCCTGACTTTC.

This clonotype was recorded a few times. The genes are TRBV7-9 and TRBJ1-2; D gene ambiguous. CDR1 is SEHNR, CDR2 FQNEAQ, per germline (reference sequence). V lost 3 bases and J 3 bases, leaving 14 bases between the germline ends. This CDR3 contains 15 residues. The CDR3 loop reads CASSLVQASHYGYTF. The CDR3 DNA reads TGTGCCAGCAGCTTGGTTCAGGCCAGCCACTATGGCTACACCTTC.

The chain carries TRBV5-1 and TRBJ1-2; D ambiguous. V lost 1 base and J 0 bases, leaving 7 bases between the germline ends. The CDR3 has 14 amino acids. Germline assignment: CDR1 SGHRS and CDR2 YFSETQ. The CDR3 nucleotides read TGCGCCAGCAGCTTGCAGACACCTAACTATGGCTACACCTTC. Protein product: CASSLQTPNYGYTF.

As regards this clonotype: Sequence at one end of the junction differs from germline and may be a read error. The gene calls are TRBV7-3 and TRBJ2-2; 8 bases map to TRBD1. The CDR3 is 17 amino acids. Germline V CDR1 and CDR2: SGHTA, FQGTGA. The CDR3 DNA sequence: TGCGCCAGCAGCCTCCCTGTGGACAGGGACTTTCCCGGGGAGCTGTTTTTT. Amino acids: CASSLPVDRDFPGELFF. The full variable domain, in which reference TRBV7-3 and TRBJ2-2 provide the parts outside the CDR3, is GAGVSQTPSNKVTEKGKYVELRCDPISGHTALYWYRQSLGQGPEFLIYFQGTGAADDSGLPNDRFFAVRPEGSVSTLKIQRTERGDSAVYLCASSLPVDRDFPGELFFGEGSRLTVL.

This clonotype has just a few counts. V gene TRBV25-1 combines with J gene TRBJ1-2; D gene uncertain. CDR3 length: 14 residues. The V and J ends lost 5 bases and 4 bases respectively, with 14 bases between them. CDR1 and CDR2 from the germline V gene are MGHDK and SYGVNS. CDR3 coding DNA: TGTGCCAGCAGTCCCCACCCGGACGGCTATGGCTACACCTTC. Amino acid sequence: CASSPHPDGYGYTF.

This clonotype appeared a few times. CDR3 protein: CASSLQFRDGYGYTF. The CDR3, as DNA: TGTGCCAGCAGCCTACAATTCAGGGATGGCTATGGCTACACCTTC. This sequence joins TRBV5-5 and TRBJ1-2, with a possible D match to TRBD1 (5 bases). The CDR3 covers 15 residues. The V gene's germline CDR1 is SGHKS and CDR2 YYEKEE (reference sequence). Trimming stripped 4 bases from V and 4 bases from J, with 17 bases between.

The CDR3 loop is CASSSLTAGVQDEQFF. The CDR3 DNA reads as TGTGCCAGTAGTAGCCTCACAGCGGGAGTTCAGGATGAGCAGTTCTTC. The chain joins TRBV19 to TRBJ2-1; 8 bases align to TRBD2. The germline V gene encodes CDR1 LNHDA and CDR2 SQIVND (reference sequence). The J segment lost 8 bases and the V segment lost 4 bases, leaving 13 bases of the junction unmatched. This CDR3 region has 16 residues. Full variable domain (outside the CDR3, taken from reference TRBV19 and TRBJ2-1): DGGITQSPKYLFRKEGQNVTLSCEQNLNHDAMYWYRQDPGQGLRLIYYSQIVNDFQKGDIAEGYSVSREKKESFPLTVTSAQKNPTAFYLCASSSLTAGVQDEQFFGPGTRLTVL.

About this clonotype: A read error may be the cause here, since a much bigger clone is one base away. The genes are TRBV19 and TRBJ1-1; D is unclear. Trimming stripped 4 bases from V and 4 bases from J, with 10 bases between. CDR1 and CDR2 from the germline V gene are LNHDA and SQIVND (reference sequence). The CDR3 sequence is 13 residues long. CDR3 amino acids: CASSSNLSTEAFF. DNA for the CDR3: TGTGCCAGTAGTAGCAACCTGAGCACTGAAGCTTTCTTT.